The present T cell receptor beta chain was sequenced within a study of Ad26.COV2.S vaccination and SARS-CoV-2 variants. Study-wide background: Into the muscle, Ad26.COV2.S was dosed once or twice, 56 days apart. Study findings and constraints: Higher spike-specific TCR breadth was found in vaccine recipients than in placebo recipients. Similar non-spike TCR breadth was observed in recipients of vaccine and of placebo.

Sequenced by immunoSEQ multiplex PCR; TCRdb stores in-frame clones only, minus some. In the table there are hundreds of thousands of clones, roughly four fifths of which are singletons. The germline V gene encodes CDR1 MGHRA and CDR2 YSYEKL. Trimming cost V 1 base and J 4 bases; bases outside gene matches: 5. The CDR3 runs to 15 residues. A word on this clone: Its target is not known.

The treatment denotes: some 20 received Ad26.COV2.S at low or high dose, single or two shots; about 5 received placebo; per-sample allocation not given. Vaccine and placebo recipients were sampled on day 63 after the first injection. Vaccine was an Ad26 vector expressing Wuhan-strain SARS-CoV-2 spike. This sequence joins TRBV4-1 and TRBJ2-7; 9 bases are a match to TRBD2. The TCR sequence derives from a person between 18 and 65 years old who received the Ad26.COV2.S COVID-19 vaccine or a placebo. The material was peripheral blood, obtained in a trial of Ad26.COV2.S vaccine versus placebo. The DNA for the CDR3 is TGCGCCAGCAGCCAAGCAGCGGGAGGACCTTACGAGCAGTACTTC. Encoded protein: CASSQAAGGPYEQYF.